The rows below give T cell receptor beta chains drawn from one sample of a study of shared clonotypes between healthy human individuals. Here immunoSEQ multiplex PCR was the method, and the copy in TCRdb shows in-frame clones only, minus some. The sample contains around 340,000 clones, more than 60% of which appear only once. Sequencing was performed on memory CD4+ T cells sorted from blood. The receptor set was obtained from a man aged 30 to 45 in good health. Each CDR3 is given with its conserved first and last residue. Fields, in order: CDR3 protein, CDR3 length, V gene, J gene.

CDR3aa: CASSYSGREAFF
len: 12
v_gene: TRBV6-5
j_gene: TRBJ1-1

CDR3aa: CASSDSGTYNEQFF
len: 14
v_gene: TRBV7-3
j_gene: TRBJ2-1

CDR3aa: CASNSGQGPHNEQFF
len: 15
v_gene: TRBV5-1
j_gene: TRBJ2-1

CDR3aa: CASSWGANTGELFF
len: 14
v_gene: TRBV11-3
j_gene: TRBJ2-2

CDR3aa: CASSHTVGPNGEKLFF
len: 16
v_gene: TRBV4-3
j_gene: TRBJ1-4

CDR3aa: CAWSRQGRSYTF
len: 12
v_gene: TRBV30
j_gene: TRBJ1-2

CDR3aa: CASSLGGIAYEQYF
len: 14
v_gene: TRBV5-4
j_gene: TRBJ2-7

CDR3aa: CSVQISGANVLTF
len: 13
v_gene: TRBV29-1
j_gene: TRBJ2-6

CDR3aa: CASSPDTGGYTF
len: 12
v_gene: TRBV5-8
j_gene: TRBJ1-2

CDR3aa: CASSINNSGEQYF
len: 13
v_gene: TRBV27
j_gene: TRBJ2-7

CDR3aa: CASSSTGQGLGEQYF
len: 15
v_gene: TRBV28
j_gene: TRBJ2-7

CDR3aa: CASSFFLESSGSIYEQFF
len: 18
v_gene: TRBV7-9
j_gene: TRBJ2-1

CDR3aa: CASSSGQGIFNEQYF
len: 15
v_gene: TRBV7-6
j_gene: TRBJ2-7

CDR3aa: CASRADRVSEQYF
len: 13
v_gene: TRBV6-5
j_gene: TRBJ2-7

CDR3aa: CASSPTGNGNTIYF
len: 14
v_gene: TRBV4-3
j_gene: TRBJ1-3

CDR3aa: CASSLKTGVGEQYF
len: 14
v_gene: TRBV13
j_gene: TRBJ2-7

CDR3aa: CASSLGVERAGNEQFF
len: 16
v_gene: TRBV27
j_gene: TRBJ2-1

CDR3aa: CASSYMGTGVAEAFF
len: 15
v_gene: TRBV11-2
j_gene: TRBJ1-1

CDR3aa: CASSPGLAGGGETQYF
len: 16
v_gene: TRBV5-1
j_gene: TRBJ2-5

CDR3aa: CASSAGTSGRASYEQYF
len: 17
v_gene: TRBV9
j_gene: TRBJ2-7

CDR3aa: CASSVDSPIYNEQFF
len: 15
v_gene: TRBV5-1
j_gene: TRBJ2-1

CDR3aa: CASGPEGHNEKLFF
len: 14
v_gene: TRBV5-1
j_gene: TRBJ1-4

CDR3aa: CASSSAGHRGAYTF
len: 14
v_gene: TRBV6-5
j_gene: TRBJ1-2